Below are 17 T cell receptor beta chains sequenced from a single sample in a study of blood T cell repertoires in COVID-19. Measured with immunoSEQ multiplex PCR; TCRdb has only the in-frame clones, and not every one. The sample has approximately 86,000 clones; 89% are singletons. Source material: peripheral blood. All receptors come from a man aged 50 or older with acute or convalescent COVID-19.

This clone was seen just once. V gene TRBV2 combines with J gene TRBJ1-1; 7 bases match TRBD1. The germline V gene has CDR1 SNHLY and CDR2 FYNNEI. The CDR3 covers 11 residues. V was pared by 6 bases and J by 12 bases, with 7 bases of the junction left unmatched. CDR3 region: CASSAGTDPFF. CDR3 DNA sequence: TGTGCCAGCAGCGCCGGGACAGATCCTTTCTTT.

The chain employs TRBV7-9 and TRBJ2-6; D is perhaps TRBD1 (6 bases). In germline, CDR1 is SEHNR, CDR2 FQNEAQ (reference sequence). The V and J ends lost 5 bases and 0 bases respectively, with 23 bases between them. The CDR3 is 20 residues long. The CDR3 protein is CASSKRGSTGKGSGANVLTF. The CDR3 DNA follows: TGTGCCAGCAGCAAAAGGGGGAGTACAGGGAAGGGCTCTGGGGCCAACGTCCTGACTTTC. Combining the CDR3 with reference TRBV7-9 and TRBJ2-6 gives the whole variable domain DTGVSQNPRHKITKRGQNVTFRCDPISEHNRLYWYRQTLGQGPEFLTYFQNEAQLEKSRLLSDRFSAERPKGSFSTLEIQRTEQGDSAMYLCASSKRGSTGKGSGANVLTFGAGSRLTVL.

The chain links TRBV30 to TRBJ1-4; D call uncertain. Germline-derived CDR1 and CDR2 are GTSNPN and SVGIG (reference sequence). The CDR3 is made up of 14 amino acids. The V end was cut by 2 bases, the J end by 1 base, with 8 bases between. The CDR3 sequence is CAWSHLRTNEKLFF. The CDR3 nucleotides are TGTGCCTGGAGTCATCTGCGAACTAATGAAAAACTGTTTTTT.

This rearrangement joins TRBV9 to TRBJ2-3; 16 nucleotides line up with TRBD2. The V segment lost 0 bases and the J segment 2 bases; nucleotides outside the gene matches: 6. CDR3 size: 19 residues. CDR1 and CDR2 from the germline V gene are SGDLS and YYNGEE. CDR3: CASSVEPGLAGGPTDTQYF. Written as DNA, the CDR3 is TGTGCCAGCAGCGTAGAACCGGGACTAGCGGGGGGGCCCACAGATACGCAGTATTTT.

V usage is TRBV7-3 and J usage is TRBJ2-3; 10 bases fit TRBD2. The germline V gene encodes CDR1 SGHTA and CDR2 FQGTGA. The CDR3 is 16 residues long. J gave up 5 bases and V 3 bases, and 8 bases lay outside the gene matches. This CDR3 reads CASSLASGGAGDTQYF. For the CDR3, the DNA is TGTGCCAGCAGCTTGGCGAGCGGGGGGGCTGGAGATACGCAGTATTTT.

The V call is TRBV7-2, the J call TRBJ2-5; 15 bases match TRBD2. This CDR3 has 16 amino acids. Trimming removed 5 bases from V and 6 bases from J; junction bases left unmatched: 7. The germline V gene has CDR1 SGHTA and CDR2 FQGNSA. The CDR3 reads CASSAGLAGGLQTQYF. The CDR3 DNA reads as TGTGCCAGCAGCGCGGGACTAGCGGGGGGTCTACAGACCCAGTACTTC. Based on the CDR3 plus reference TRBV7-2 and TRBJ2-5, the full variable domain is GAGVSQSPSNKVTEKGKDVELRCDPISGHTALYWYRQSLGQGLEFLIYFQGNSAPDKSGLPSDRFSAERTGGSVSTLTIQRTQQEDSAVYLCASSAGLAGGLQTQYFGPGTRLLVL.

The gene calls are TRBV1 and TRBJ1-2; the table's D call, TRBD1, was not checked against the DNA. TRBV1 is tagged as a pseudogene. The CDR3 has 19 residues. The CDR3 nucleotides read TGCACCAGCAGCCTACACAGGGGGCGAAACTCGCGAAATGACTATGGCTACACCTTC. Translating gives CTSSLHRGRNSRNDYGYTF.

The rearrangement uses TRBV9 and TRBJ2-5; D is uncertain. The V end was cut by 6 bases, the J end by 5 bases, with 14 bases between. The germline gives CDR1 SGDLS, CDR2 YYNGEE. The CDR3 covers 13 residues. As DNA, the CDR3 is TGTGCCAGCAACTCGCTAGGTTGGGAGACCCAGTACTTC. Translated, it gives CASNSLGWETQYF.

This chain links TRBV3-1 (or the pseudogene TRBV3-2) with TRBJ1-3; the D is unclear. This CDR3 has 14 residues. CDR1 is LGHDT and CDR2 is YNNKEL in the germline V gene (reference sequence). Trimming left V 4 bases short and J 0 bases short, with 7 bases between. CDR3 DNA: TGTGCCAGCAGCCGCCAGTCCTCTGGAAACACCATATATTTT. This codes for CASSRQSSGNTIYF.

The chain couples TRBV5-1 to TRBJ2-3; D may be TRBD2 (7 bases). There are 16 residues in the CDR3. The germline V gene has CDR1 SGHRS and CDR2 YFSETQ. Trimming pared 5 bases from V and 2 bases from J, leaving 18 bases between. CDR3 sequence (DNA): TGCGCCAGCAGTATGGAGTGGGGGGGCCCCACAGATACGCAGTATTTT. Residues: CASSMEWGGPTDTQYF. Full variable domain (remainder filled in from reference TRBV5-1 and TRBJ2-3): KAGVTQTPRYLIKTRGQQVTLSCSPISGHRSVSWYQQTPGQGLQFLFEYFSETQRNKGNFPGRFSGRQFSNSRSEMNVSTLELGDSALYLCASSMEWGGPTDTQYFGPGTRLTVL.

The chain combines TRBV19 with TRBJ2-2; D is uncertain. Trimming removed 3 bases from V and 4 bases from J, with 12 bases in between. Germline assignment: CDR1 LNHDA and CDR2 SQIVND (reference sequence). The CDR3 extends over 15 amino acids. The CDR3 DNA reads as TGTGCCAGTAGTATCACCAGGCTCGCCACCGGGGAGCTGTTTTTT. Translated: CASSITRLATGELFF. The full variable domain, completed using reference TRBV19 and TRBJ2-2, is DGGITQSPKYLFRKEGQNVTLSCEQNLNHDAMYWYRQDPGQGLRLIYYSQIVNDFQKGDIAEGYSVSREKKESFPLTVTSAQKNPTAFYLCASSITRLATGELFFGEGSRLTVL.

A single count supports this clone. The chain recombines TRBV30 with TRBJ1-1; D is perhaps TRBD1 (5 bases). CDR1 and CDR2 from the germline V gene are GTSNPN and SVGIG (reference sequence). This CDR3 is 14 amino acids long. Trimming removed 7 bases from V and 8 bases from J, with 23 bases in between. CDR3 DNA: TGTGCCTTCGACAGTTGGGTATTGCGAGCGGAAGCTTTCTTT. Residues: CAFDSWVLRAEAFF.

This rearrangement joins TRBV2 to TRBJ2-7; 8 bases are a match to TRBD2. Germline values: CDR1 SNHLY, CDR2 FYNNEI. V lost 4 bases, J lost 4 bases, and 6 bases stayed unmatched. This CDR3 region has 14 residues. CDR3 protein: CASSVSAGVYEQYF. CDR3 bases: TGTGCCAGCAGTGTTTCAGCGGGGGTATACGAGCAGTACTTC.

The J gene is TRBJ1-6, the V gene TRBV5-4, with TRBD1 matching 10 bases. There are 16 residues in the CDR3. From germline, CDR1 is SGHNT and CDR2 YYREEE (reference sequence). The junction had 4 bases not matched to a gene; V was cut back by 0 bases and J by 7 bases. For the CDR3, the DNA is TGTGCCAGCAGCTTGGCCGGGACAGGGGTAAATTCACCCCTCCACTTT. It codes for CASSLAGTGVNSPLHF.

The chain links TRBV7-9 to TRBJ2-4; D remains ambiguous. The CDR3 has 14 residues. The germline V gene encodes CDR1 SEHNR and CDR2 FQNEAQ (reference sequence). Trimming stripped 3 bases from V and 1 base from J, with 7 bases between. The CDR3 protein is CASSFAEAKNIQYF. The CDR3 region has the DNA TGTGCCAGCAGCTTTGCGGAGGCCAAAAACATTCAGTACTTC.

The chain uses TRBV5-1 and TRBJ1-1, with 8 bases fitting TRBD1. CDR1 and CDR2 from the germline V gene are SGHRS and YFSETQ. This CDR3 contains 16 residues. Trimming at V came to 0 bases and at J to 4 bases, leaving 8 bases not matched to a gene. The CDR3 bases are TGCGCCAGCAGCTTGGCGACAGGGGAATGGATCACTGAAGCTTTCTTT. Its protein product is CASSLATGEWITEAFF.

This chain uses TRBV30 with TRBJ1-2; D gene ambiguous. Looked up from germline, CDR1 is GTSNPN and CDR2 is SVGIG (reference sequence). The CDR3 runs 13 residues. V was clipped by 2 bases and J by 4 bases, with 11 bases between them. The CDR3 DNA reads TGTGCCTGGAGTCCCCCCCCTGTCTATGGCTACACCTTC. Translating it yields CAWSPPPVYGYTF.